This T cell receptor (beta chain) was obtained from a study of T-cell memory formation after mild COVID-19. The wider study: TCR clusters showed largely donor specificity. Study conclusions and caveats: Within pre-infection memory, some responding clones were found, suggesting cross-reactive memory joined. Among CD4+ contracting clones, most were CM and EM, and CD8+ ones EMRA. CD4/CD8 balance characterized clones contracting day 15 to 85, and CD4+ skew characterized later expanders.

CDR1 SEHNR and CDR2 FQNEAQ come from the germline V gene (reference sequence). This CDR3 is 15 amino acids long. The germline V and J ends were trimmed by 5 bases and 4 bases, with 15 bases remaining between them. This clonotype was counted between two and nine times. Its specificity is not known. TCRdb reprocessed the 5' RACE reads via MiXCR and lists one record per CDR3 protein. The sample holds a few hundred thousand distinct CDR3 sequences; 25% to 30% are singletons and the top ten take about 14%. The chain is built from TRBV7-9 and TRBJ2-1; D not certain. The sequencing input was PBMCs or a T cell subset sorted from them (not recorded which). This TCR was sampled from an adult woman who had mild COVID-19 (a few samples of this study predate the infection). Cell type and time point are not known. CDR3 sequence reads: CASSHPGSQYNEQFF. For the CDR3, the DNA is TGTGCCAGCAGCCACCCCGGTAGTCAGTACAATGAGCAGTTCTTC.